The clone carrying this TCR beta chain appeared a few times. Its antigen remains unidentified. RNA transcripts yielded amplified TCR beta CDR3 regions. Second-round multiplex PCR came after first-round RT-PCR with HTBI primers. Each CDR3 protein is one row after TCRdb ran MiXCR on the multiplex PCR reads. The sample lists hundreds of thousands of distinct CDR3 sequences; over 40% were seen once. The data stem from a study of Graves' ophthalmopathy and Graves' hyperthyroidism. Notes on the study in general: An 81.08% specificity and 87.88% sensitivity were achieved by a 13-signature model that separated ophthalmopathy from stable hyperthyroidism.

Germline V gene sequence: CDR1 MGHRA, CDR2 YSYEKL. The CDR3 is 15 residues long. V trimming: 6 bases; J trimming: 8 bases; junction bases outside the gene matches: 11. This clonotype was sampled from an adult man with Graves' ophthalmopathy. The V call is TRBV4-1, the J call TRBJ2-2, with 8 bases lining up with TRBD2. Sequencing was done on a sample of peripheral blood. CDR3 loop: CASSHPPGGPGELFF. CDR3 bases: TGCGCCAGCAGTCACCCCCCGGGAGGGCCTGGGGAGCTGTTTTTT.